This section outlines one T cell receptor beta chain sequence together with its context. Its antigen is as yet unknown. In germline, CDR1 is SEHNR, CDR2 FQNEAQ (reference sequence). CDR3 length equals 15 residues. Trimming left V 7 bases short and J 2 bases short, with 16 bases between. This sample was taken from a study of T cell repertoires in cytomegalovirus infection. Overall study: A matching HLA type, together with CMV infection, was signaled by public TCR beta signatures.

Each CDR3 protein gets one entry after TCRdb re-called the reads with MiXCR. The sample includes tens of thousands of distinct CDR3 sequences, under 55% of them seen just once. J is TRBJ2-3 and V is TRBV7-9; D perhaps matches TRBD1 (6 bases). The receptor comes from a human donor in good health (CMV status not recorded). Some clones in this sample may be carry-over from other donors' samples. Sequenced here: CD8+ T cells from cultured PBMCs, sampled from culture after CMV antigen stimulation. In DNA form, the CDR3 reads TGTGCCAGCACTTCCGGGGTGGGGGCCACAGATACGCAGTATTTT. This translates into CASTSGVGATDTQYF.